These 9 T cell receptor beta chains were all obtained from the same sample, sequenced in a study of OX40 agonist ivuxolimab in advanced cancers. Profiling relied on immunoSEQ multiplex PCR, and the TCRdb table lists in-frame clones only, not all of them. This table has tens of thousands of clones, more than 85% appearing once. This sample comprised CD4+ or CD8+ T cells sorted from blood, obtained in a trial of the OX40 agonist ivuxolimab. These receptor sequences come from an adult with an advanced solid tumor such as melanoma, head and neck, liver or kidney cancer.

The rearrangement links TRBV6-4 to TRBJ1-1; unclear D gene. Germline V gives CDR1 MRHNA, CDR2 SNTAGT. The CDR3 has 13 amino acids. Trimming left V 5 bases short and J 2 bases short, with 9 bases between. In nucleotides, the CDR3 is TGTGCCAGCAGTCCGACGGCAAACACTGAAGCTTTCTTT. It is translated as CASSPTANTEAFF.

The chain recombines TRBV19 with TRBJ2-1; no clear D. Looked up from germline, CDR1 is LNHDA and CDR2 is SQIVND (reference sequence). The CDR3 runs to 14 residues. Trimming shortened V by 3 bases and J by 5 bases, and 11 bases separated the two germline ends. The CDR3 region is CASSIETRDNEQFF. The CDR3 nucleotides read TGTGCCAGTAGTATTGAGACACGTGACAATGAGCAGTTCTTC.

In its sample, this clone was seen once. V and J are TRBV19 and TRBJ2-3, with 11 bases fitting TRBD2. After removal of 4 bases from V and 5 bases from J, the junction contained 2 bases not matched to a gene. Per germline, CDR1 LNHDA and CDR2 SQIVND (reference sequence). The CDR3 is 14 amino acids. The CDR3 DNA follows: TGTGCCAGTAGTAAACTAGCGGGAGTAGATACGCAGTATTTT. It encodes CASSKLAGVDTQYF.

V is TRBV19 and J is TRBJ2-3, with 7 bases fitting TRBD1. Per the germline V gene, CDR1 is LNHDA and CDR2 is SQIVND (reference sequence). The CDR3 spans 15 residues. Trimming took 9 bases from V and 5 from J; bases not matched to a gene: 14. The DNA for the CDR3 is TGTGCCAGCAAGAACAGGGGTCAGATTTTAGATACGCAGTATTTT. Amino acids: CASKNRGQILDTQYF.

This clone has only one observation. The rearrangement uses TRBV5-8 and TRBJ2-1, with 7 bases lining up with TRBD2. Germline V gives CDR1 SGHTS, CDR2 YDEGEE. The CDR3 contains 15 residues. The ends lost 1 base at V and 3 bases at J; junction bases unmatched: 4. DNA of the CDR3: TGTGCCAGCAGCTTGTCCCGCGGGAGCTACAATGAGCAGTTCTTC. Translating gives CASSLSRGSYNEQFF.

This clone was seen just once. The chain is built from TRBV4-3 and TRBJ2-3; 7 nucleotides align to TRBD1. CDR1 is LGHNA and CDR2 is YSLEER in the germline V gene. CDR3 size: 17 residues. V gave up 4 bases and J gave up 2 bases; unmatched junction bases: 12. CDR3: CASSLSLTGKLTDTQYF. The DNA for the CDR3 is TGCGCCAGCAGCCTCTCCTTGACAGGGAAACTCACAGATACGCAGTATTTT.

The chain has TRBV29-1 and TRBJ2-7; D tentatively fits TRBD1 or TRBD2 (5 bases each). V was shortened by 7 bases and J by 6 bases, with 16 bases between the two germline ends. The CDR3 spans 12 residues. CDR1 SQVTM and CDR2 ANQGSEA come from the germline V gene. DNA of the CDR3: TGCAGCGCTTCCTCGACAGCGGTCGAGCAGTACTTC. It codes for CSASSTAVEQYF.

The V gene is TRBV7-9, the J gene TRBJ2-1; possible D gene TRBD2, 6 bases. V gave up 5 bases and J gave up 12 bases, with 20 bases separating them. The CDR3 contains 14 residues. In germline, CDR1 is SEHNR, CDR2 FQNEAQ (reference sequence). DNA for the CDR3: TGTGCCAGCAGCAAACGGACTACCCCCGGGGGGCAGTTCTTC. Translated, it gives CASSKRTTPGGQFF.

This chain uses TRBV5-4 with TRBJ2-7; possibly TRBD1 for D (6 bases). V lost 4 bases and J lost 3, with 8 bases in between. The CDR3 loop spans 12 amino acids. Germline V gives CDR1 SGHNT, CDR2 YYREEE (reference sequence). CDR3 region: CASSTDSYEQYF. The CDR3 nucleotides are TGTGCCAGCAGCACGGACAGCTACGAGCAGTACTTC.